The 18 T cell receptor beta chains below come from one sample, sequenced in a study of tumor-infiltrating lymphocytes in primary liver carcinoma (dated by TCRdb to 2017 to 2019). Blood RNA was extracted from unsorted whole blood with TRIzol reagent; germline DNA came from the DNeasy Blood & Tissue kit. TCRdb names Illumina HiSeq 2500 as the instrument used. TCRbeta-specific cDNA was reverse-transcribed from approximately 460 ng total RNA using a constant-region primer and ProtoScript II reverse transcriptase. Construction of the TCRbeta libraries relied on three nested rounds of multiplex PCR, following a slightly modified ARM-PCR procedure. Each of the first two PCR rounds ran for about 10 cycles and used multiplex TRBV1-TRBV30 forward primers together with a Cbeta reverse primer. Using fastp at Q25 and MiXCR, TCRdb reprocessed the public reads and kept productive beta chains. Rows are unified per CDR3 protein, each entry keeping the most common DNA and genes. This sample holds 250,000 to 400,000 distinct CDR3 sequences; approximately 65% were observed only once. The top ten clonotypes cover about 8.4% of the sample.

Sequencing was performed on peripheral blood. The origin of the receptors is a middle-aged man with primary liver carcinoma and hepatitis B virus infection.

The chain employs TRBV30 and TRBJ2-7; D gene unclear. The germline CDR1 and CDR2 sequences are GTSNPN and SVGIG (reference sequence). Trimming took 2 bases from V and 0 from J, leaving 17 bases between them. The CDR3 is 16 residues long. In nucleotides, the CDR3 is TGTGCCTGGAGTCCACGCAGTGTACAGTCCTCCTACGAGCAGTACTTC. Protein: CAWSPRSVQSSYEQYF.

This clonotype was seen more than once but under ten times. This could be a read error, since a much larger clone is one nucleotide away. The chain is built from TRBV29-1 and TRBJ1-1; no clear D gene. Between the trimmed V and J ends, which lost 8 bases and 5 bases, there was a span of 9 bases. The CDR3 spans 10 residues. Germline CDR1 SQVTM, CDR2 ANQGSEA. The CDR3 is CSIVQTEAFF. As DNA, the CDR3 is TGCAGCATTGTGCAAACTGAAGCTTTCTTT.

In the case of this clonotype: One end of the junction fails to match germline, which may point to a read error. This sequence joins TRBV18 and TRBJ2-1; perhaps TRBD2 as D (5 bases). This CDR3 is built from 16 residues. Germline V gene sequence: CDR1 KGHSH, CDR2 LQKENI. The CDR3 reads CASSPPNGISYNEQFF. Written as DNA, the CDR3 is TGTGCCAGCTCTCCACCTAACGGGATTTCCTACAATGAGCAGTTCTTC.

In the case of this clonotype: The junction departs from the called germline gene at one end, perhaps through a read error. The rearrangement links TRBV29-1 to TRBJ2-7; either TRBD1 or TRBD2 may fit D (5 bases each). Germline V gene sequence: CDR1 SQVTM, CDR2 ANQGSEA. This CDR3 has 12 amino acids. The CDR3 DNA reads TGCAGAGTTGGGGGTGGGACCAGCGAGCAGTACTTC. Translated: CRVGGGTSEQYF.

Concerning this clonotype itself: A much more abundant neighbour one base away suggests this may be a read error. The chain carries TRBV11-1 and TRBJ2-1; TRBD2 aligns across 8 bases. Germline CDR1 SGHAT, CDR2 FQDESV (reference sequence). This CDR3 has 13 residues. V shed 5 bases and J 7 bases; nucleotides not matched to a gene: 4. The CDR3 sequence: CASSPGGPNEQFF. In DNA form, the CDR3 reads TGTGCCAGCAGCCCGGGAGGGCCGAATGAGCAGTTCTTC.

This clonotype has only a few counts. Written as DNA, the CDR3 is TGCGCCAGCAGTTCCGGGACTAGCATCAATACGCAGTATTTT. It yields the protein CASSSGTSINTQYF. The rearrangement links TRBV4-3 to TRBJ2-3; 9 bases line up with TRBD2. The CDR3 is 14 amino acids. J gave up 7 bases and V 6 bases, and 8 bases lay outside the gene matches. Germline values: CDR1 LGHNA, CDR2 YSLEER.

Concerning this clonotype itself: The CDR3 does not close with the conserved phenylalanine or tryptophan, likely indicating a read error. The rearrangement links TRBV30 to TRBJ1-2; tentative D call: TRBD1 (6 bases). The length of the CDR3 is 17 residues. V dropped 2 bases and J dropped 0 bases, with 19 bases sitting between them. CDR1 is GTSNPN and CDR2 is SVGIG in the germline V gene (reference sequence). The CDR3 is CAWSLGTTMSANYGYTL. DNA of the CDR3: TGTGCCTGGAGTCTCGGGACAACTATGTCAGCTAACTATGGCTACACCCTC.

About this clonotype itself: A much larger clone lies a single base off, so this may be a read error. This rearrangement joins TRBV12-3 or TRBV12-4 to TRBJ2-1; no clear D gene. The CDR3 is 12 amino acids. In DNA, the CDR3 is TGTGCCAGCAATTTAGGCCTAAATGAGCAGTTCTTC. This sequence encodes CASNLGLNEQFF.

This clonotype was counted ten times or more. DNA of the CDR3: TGTGCCAGCAGCTTAGGAGGGACAGGGGGGTACGAGCAGTACTTC. It codes for CASSLGGTGGYEQYF. This rearrangement joins TRBV7-8 to TRBJ2-7; 11 bases match TRBD1. The CDR3 length is 15 residues. CDR1 and CDR2 (germline): SGHVS, FQNEAQ. With 1 base clipped from V and 4 bases from J, the junction kept 3 bases outside the gene matches. The entire variable domain, with the rest obtained from reference TRBV7-8 and TRBJ2-7, is as follows: GAGVSQSPRYKVAKRGQDVALRCDPISGHVSLFWYQQALGQGPEFLTYFQNEAQLDKSGLPSDRFFAERPEGSVSTLKIQRTQQEDSAVYLCASSLGGTGGYEQYFGPGTRLTVT.

This clonotype appeared many times. In DNA, the CDR3 is TGCAGCGTTTCAGGAGGCTGGGTTGCTAACACTGAAGCTTTCTTT. Translated: CSVSGGWVANTEAFF. The rearrangement joins TRBV29-1 to TRBJ1-1; D gene uncertain. This CDR3 comprises 15 residues. Germline lookup yields CDR1 SQVTM and CDR2 ANQGSEA. V dropped 5 bases and J dropped 2 bases, with 18 bases sitting between them. Together with reference TRBV29-1 and TRBJ1-1, the CDR3 gives the full variable domain: SAVISQKPSRDICQRGTSLTIQCQVDSQVTMMFWYRQQPGQSLTLIATANQGSEATYESGFVIDKFPISRPNLTFSTLTVSNMSPEDSSIYLCSVSGGWVANTEAFFGQGTRLTVV.

With regard to this clonotype: Given a much more abundant clone one base away, this may be a read error. This rearrangement joins TRBV4-2 to TRBJ2-2; 8 nucleotides agree with TRBD1. The germline V gene encodes CDR1 LGHNA and CDR2 YNFKEQ. The CDR3 runs to 16 residues. CDR3 DNA sequence: TGTGCCAGCGGCCAAGATCAGGGGGCGGGTACCGGGGAGCTGTTTTTT. This codes for CASGQDQGAGTGELFF.

The V and J genes are TRBV12-3 or TRBV12-4 and TRBJ1-1; D is perhaps TRBD1 (5 bases). Trimming shortened V by 6 bases and J by 2 bases, and 16 bases separated the two germline ends. This CDR3 comprises 15 residues. The CDR3: CASSPYPDSNTEAFF. Here the CDR3 DNA reads TGTGCCAGCAGCCCCTACCCAGACAGTAACACTGAAGCTTTCTTT.

Comments on this clonotype: The CDR3 ends on some other residue instead of the conserved phenylalanine or tryptophan, so this is likely a read error. The chain uses TRBV7-3 and TRBJ1-1; no reliable D call. Germline-derived CDR1 and CDR2 are SGHTA and FQGTGA. V lost 1 base, J lost 7 bases, and 10 bases lay in between. This CDR3 is built from 13 residues. The CDR3: CASSLNQHLEAFL. The CDR3 DNA sequence: TGTGCCAGCAGCTTAAACCAGCACCTTGAAGCTTTCCTT.

This clonotype was counted at least ten times. V usage is TRBV12-3 or TRBV12-4 and J usage is TRBJ1-3; no firm D call. This CDR3 contains 13 residues. The V gene lost 4 bases and the J gene lost 0 bases, with 4 bases spanning the gap. The CDR3 DNA reads as TGTGCCAGCAGTTATAACTCTGGAAACACCATATATTTT. The encoded protein is CASSYNSGNTIYF.

The chain is built from TRBV30 and TRBJ2-5; D possibly corresponds to TRBD2 (7 bases). This CDR3 has 15 amino acids. Germline V CDR1 and CDR2: GTSNPN, SVGIG (reference sequence). Trimming pared 1 base from V and 11 bases from J, leaving 23 bases between. The CDR3 region is CAWSGAGAGVGEQYF. CDR3 bases: TGTGCCTGGAGTGGCGCGGGGGCGGGAGTTGGTGAGCAGTACTTC.

As for this clonotype: A clone one base away is much larger, so this may be a read error. DNA of the CDR3: TGTGCCAGCAGTCCCCCGGGCATACCCCTGGACGAGCAGTACTTC. This translates into CASSPPGIPLDEQYF. V gene TRBV12-3 or TRBV12-4 combines with J gene TRBJ2-7; D unresolved. The CDR3 runs 15 residues. The V end was cut by 5 bases, the J end by 5 bases, with 19 bases between.

Ten or more counts support this clonotype. This rearrangement joins TRBV10-3 to TRBJ2-3; D gene uncertain. The CDR3 length is 13 residues. Germline V gives CDR1 ENHRY, CDR2 SYGVKD. With 6 bases removed from V and 0 bases from J, the gap between germline ends came to 7 bases. The CDR3 bases are TGTGCCATCAGGAACAGTAGCACAGATACGCAGTATTTT. This encodes CAIRNSSTDTQYF.

J is TRBJ2-1 and V is TRBV7-9, with a weak D call TRBD2 (6 bases). The CDR3 length is 17 residues. Germline lookup yields CDR1 SEHNR and CDR2 FQNEAQ (reference sequence). V lost 5 bases and J 2 bases, leaving 19 bases between the germline ends. CDR3 nucleotide sequence: TGTGCCAGCAGCCAATCCCGAGAGCCGGGAGCCTACAATGAGCAGTTCTTC. As protein: CASSQSREPGAYNEQFF.